Listed below are T cell receptor beta chains from one sample, sequenced in a study of cytomegalovirus exposure and HLA in healthy donors. Only in-frame clones appear in the TCRdb table, and some are missing; sequencing was by immunoSEQ multiplex PCR. The sample carries roughly 55,000 clones, roughly 74% recorded once. The sample taken for sequencing was PBMCs. All receptors come from a man aged 40-49 years in good health and CMV-seropositive. Both conserved end residues are trimmed from each CDR3.

>TRBV6-1
ASSATQPYSGNTIY
>TRBV21-1
ASSYTGLGDEKLF
>TRBV9
ASSVDGGGAEFTDTQY
>TRBV2
ASAGSSFSYEQY
>TRBV9
ASSPGTSGYTDTQY
>TRBV4-2
ASSPRSPYTDTQY
>TRBV4-1
ASSFRAPSTSNQPQH
>TRBV30
AWMSQRGTYNEQF
>TRBV9
ASSVLRERTEAF
>TRBV29-1
SVGDTYEQY
>TRBV19
ASSLKTGTKNIQY
>TRBV14
ASSNNRGNTEAF
>TRBV7-9
ASSHNIGGREAF
>TRBV15
ATSRDRGGAQPQH
>TRBV4-3
ASSQDTGEGQPQH
>TRBV5-6
ASSLWTGVFSYEQY
>TRBV5-1
ASSSKTGDGGYT
>TRBV6-5
ASTSAGQGDEQY
>TRBV5-8
ASPQGFGSPLH
>TRBV7-2
ASSFLSGGPIGEQF
>TRBV4-3
ASSQVYGGSTDTQY